The 21 T cell receptor beta chains below were found in one sample sequenced in a study of control samples from healthy donors and cancer patients. Here immunoSEQ multiplex PCR was the method, and the copy in TCRdb shows in-frame clones only, minus some. Here the sample spans 120,000 or so clones, approximately 91% being singletons. What was sequenced was blood. Every receptor here comes from a young woman in good health.

This chain uses TRBV29-1 with TRBJ2-3; D ambiguous. CDR3 length: 13 amino acids. Looked up from germline, CDR1 is SQVTM and CDR2 is ANQGSEA. Trimming cost V 3 bases and J 2 bases, with 9 bases left between them. CDR3 sequence reads: CSVDGQITDTQYF. CDR3 coding DNA: TGCAGCGTTGACGGGCAGATCACAGATACGCAGTATTTT.

The J gene is TRBJ2-7, the V gene TRBV6-2 or TRBV6-3; TRBD1 agrees at 7 bases. The CDR3 length is 19 residues. V shed 2 bases, J shed 3 bases, and the junction held 19 bases outside the gene matches. Germline V gene sequence: CDR1 MNHEY, CDR2 SVGEGT. CDR3 sequence: CASSYKTGTAIIGGYEQYF. Written as DNA, the CDR3 is TGTGCCAGCAGTTACAAGACCGGGACAGCTATTATCGGCGGCTACGAGCAGTACTTC.

The chain employs TRBV7-2 and TRBJ2-4; 8 nucleotides agree with TRBD1. CDR1 and CDR2 from the germline V gene are SGHTA and FQGNSA. J was trimmed by 6 bases and V by 1 base; bases with no gene match: 2. The CDR3 is made up of 14 amino acids. CDR3 DNA: TGTGCCAGCAGCTTAGGGGACAGGTTAAACATTCAGTACTTC. Translated, it gives CASSLGDRLNIQYF.

The chain recombines TRBV18 with TRBJ2-5, with D possibly matching TRBD2 (5 bases). CDR1 and CDR2 (germline): KGHSH, LQKENI. The CDR3 consists of 13 residues. V lost 3 bases and J lost 1, with 6 bases in between. The CDR3 region has the DNA TGTGCCAGCTCACCCGGGATCCAAGAGACCCAGTACTTC. It specifies CASSPGIQETQYF.

This clone was detected once. The chain carries TRBV5-3 and TRBJ2-7, with no clear D. TRBV5-3 is labeled an ORF, and its function is uncertain. Deletions cut 1 base from V and 6 bases from J, with 8 bases between. This CDR3 has 12 residues. This CDR3 is CARSLFLAEQYF. Here the CDR3 DNA reads TGTGCCAGAAGCTTGTTTTTAGCCGAGCAGTACTTC.

In its sample, this clone was seen once. The chain's CDR3 is CASSQDLTAGSFTDTQYF. In DNA, the CDR3 is TGTGCCAGCAGCCAAGATCTAACAGCCGGGAGTTTCACAGATACGCAGTATTTT. The V and J genes are TRBV3-1 (or the pseudogene TRBV3-2) and TRBJ2-3; a possible D gene is TRBD2 (6 bases). Germline V CDR1 and CDR2: LGHDT, YNNKEL (reference sequence). This CDR3 has 18 residues. V was cut by 0 bases and J by 2 bases, with 18 bases left in between.

The chain carries TRBV6-2 or TRBV6-3 and TRBJ1-1; unclear D gene. The CDR3 totals 16 residues. Germline loops: CDR1 MNHEY, CDR2 SVGEGT. V lost 2 bases and J 3 bases, leaving 16 bases between the germline ends. The CDR3 DNA reads TGTGCCAGCAGTTACCTTTCGTTAGCTGGGCACACTGAAGCTTTCTTT. It is translated as CASSYLSLAGHTEAFF.

The chain links TRBV7-9 to TRBJ2-7, with 8 bases matching TRBD1. Per germline, CDR1 SEHNR and CDR2 FQNEAQ (reference sequence). This CDR3 is built from 16 residues. Trimming took 2 bases from V and 6 from J; bases not matched to a gene: 12. CDR3 in amino acids: CASSLTRDRGRSEQYF. CDR3 nucleotide sequence: TGTGCCAGCAGCTTAACCCGCGACAGGGGAAGATCCGAGCAGTACTTC.

The chain is built from TRBV7-3 and TRBJ2-5; 14 bases agree with TRBD2. The germline V gene has CDR1 SGHTA and CDR2 FQGTGA. The CDR3 is 14 amino acids. V trimming: 5 bases; J trimming: 9 bases; junction bases outside the gene matches: 5. This chain's CDR3 is CASSPGLAGEPQYF. CDR3 nucleotide sequence: TGTGCCAGCAGCCCGGGACTAGCGGGAGAACCCCAGTACTTC.

The chain is built from TRBV19 and TRBJ2-3; 13 bases line up with TRBD2. The trim removed 5 bases at V and 8 bases at J, leaving 4 bases unmatched. The CDR3 sequence is 14 residues long. Per the germline V gene, CDR1 is LNHDA and CDR2 is SQIVND (reference sequence). CDR3 protein: CASSELAGGSTQYF. The CDR3 DNA reads as TGTGCCAGTAGTGAACTAGCGGGAGGGTCTACGCAGTATTTT. Combining the CDR3 with reference TRBV19 and TRBJ2-3 gives the whole variable domain DGGITQSPKYLFRKEGQNVTLSCEQNLNHDAMYWYRQDPGQGLRLIYYSQIVNDFQKGDIAEGYSVSREKKESFPLTVTSAQKNPTAFYLCASSELAGGSTQYFGPGTRLTVL.

The rearrangement uses TRBV30 and TRBJ1-4; D is perhaps TRBD1 (5 bases). The CDR3 runs 13 residues. The V and J ends lost 3 bases and 4 bases respectively, with 9 bases between them. CDR1 is GTSNPN, CDR2 SVGIG, per germline (reference sequence). Here the CDR3 DNA reads TGTGCCTGGAGGGGACTGATTAATGAAAAACTGTTTTTT. It specifies CAWRGLINEKLFF.

The chain uses TRBV19 and TRBJ1-3; D call uncertain. Germline CDR1 reads LNHDA; CDR2 reads SQIVND (reference sequence). The CDR3 is 14 residues long. Trimming took off 7 bases at V and 0 bases at J, with 10 bases between the two ends. CDR3 in DNA: TGTGCCAGTACAAGAGACTCCTCTGGAAACACCATATATTTT. Protein: CASTRDSSGNTIYF.

This clone was detected only a few times. The chain links TRBV9 to TRBJ1-5, with D possibly being TRBD1 (5 bases). Germline V CDR1 and CDR2: SGDLS, YYNGEE. The ends were cut back, 4 bases at V and 4 bases at J, with 12 bases in the middle. The CDR3 contains 14 residues. The CDR3 protein is CASSPSGGNQPQHF. The CDR3 DNA sequence: TGTGCCAGCAGCCCCTCGGGGGGGAATCAGCCCCAGCATTTT.

This rearrangement joins TRBV7-9 to TRBJ1-1, with TRBD1 matching over 7 bases. Germline V gene lookup returns CDR1 SEHNR and CDR2 FQNEAQ (reference sequence). This CDR3 is 15 amino acids long. After removal of 7 bases from V and 5 bases from J, the junction contained 13 bases not matched to a gene. CDR3 in amino acids: CASNKWSQGGTEAFF. In DNA, the CDR3 is TGTGCCAGCAACAAATGGTCCCAGGGGGGAACTGAAGCTTTCTTT.

This clone was observed a few times. The genes are TRBV21-1 and TRBJ2-2; TRBD1, the D gene given by the table, was not confirmed from the DNA. TRBV21-1 is a recognized pseudogene. The CDR3 totals 14 residues. Here the CDR3 DNA reads TGTGCCAGCAGCGACCCAGGGGGCGCCGGGGAGCTGTTTTTT. Its protein is CASSDPGGAGELFF.

The V gene is TRBV5-8, the J gene TRBJ2-7; no clear D gene. Trimming pared 2 bases from V and 6 bases from J, leaving 24 bases between. The CDR3 contains 17 residues. Germline CDR1 and CDR2: SGHTS and YDEGEE. The CDR3 sequence is CASSLSSSSGADGEQYF. As DNA, the CDR3 is TGTGCCAGCAGCTTAAGTTCTTCGTCGGGCGCGGACGGCGAGCAGTACTTC. Variable domain in full (rest from reference TRBV5-8 and TRBJ2-7): EAGVTQSPTHLIKTRGQQATLRCSPISGHTSVYWYQQALGLGLQFLLWYDEGEERNRGNFPPRFSGRQFPNYSSELNVNALELEDSALYLCASSLSSSSGADGEQYFGPGTRLTVT.

In this sample, this clone turned up once. This chain uses TRBV9 with TRBJ2-1; 9 bases fit TRBD2. CDR1 and CDR2 from the germline V gene are SGDLS and YYNGEE. The CDR3 is made up of 15 amino acids. The junction had 6 bases not matched to a gene; V was cut back by 4 bases and J by 4 bases. CDR3 residues: CASSLAGIVYNEQFF. The CDR3 DNA is TGTGCCAGCAGCCTAGCGGGGATAGTTTACAATGAGCAGTTCTTC.

The chain combines TRBV27 with TRBJ2-7; D is ambiguous. The ends were cut back, 5 bases at V and 3 bases at J, with 17 bases in the middle. The germline gives CDR1 MNHEY, CDR2 SMNVEV (reference sequence). The CDR3 totals 15 residues. The CDR3 bases are TGTGCCAGCAGTGAGATAAGTTTCCGAAGCTACGAGCAGTACTTC. It specifies CASSEISFRSYEQYF.

The chain recombines TRBV12-5 with TRBJ2-2; 11 nucleotides agree with TRBD1. The CDR3 is 20 residues long. The J segment lost 1 base and the V segment lost 0 bases, leaving 10 bases of the junction unmatched. Germline CDR1 is LGHNT and CDR2 is FRNRAP. CDR3 region: CASGLVSGTGGFQNTGELFF. The CDR3 DNA is TGTGCTAGTGGTTTGGTATCTGGGACAGGGGGGTTTCAGAACACCGGGGAGCTGTTTTTT.

The V and J genes are TRBV6-5 and TRBJ2-2; no clear D. The CDR3 extends over 14 amino acids. The V end lost 6 bases, the J end lost 6 bases, and 14 bases lay between the germline ends. The germline CDR1 and CDR2 sequences are MNHEY and SVGAGI. CDR3 residues: CASRPKLVAGELFF. The DNA of the CDR3 is TGTGCCAGCAGACCGAAGCTCGTGGCCGGGGAGCTGTTTTTT.

V is TRBV3-1 (or the pseudogene TRBV3-2) and J is TRBJ1-2, with 9 nucleotides matching TRBD1. J lost 3 bases, V lost 4 bases, and 3 bases had no gene match. This CDR3 is built from 14 residues. Germline assignment: CDR1 LGHDT and CDR2 YNNKEL (reference sequence). As DNA, the CDR3 is TGTGCCAGCAGCCGGACAGGGGATTACTATGGCTACACCTTC. This translates into CASSRTGDYYGYTF.